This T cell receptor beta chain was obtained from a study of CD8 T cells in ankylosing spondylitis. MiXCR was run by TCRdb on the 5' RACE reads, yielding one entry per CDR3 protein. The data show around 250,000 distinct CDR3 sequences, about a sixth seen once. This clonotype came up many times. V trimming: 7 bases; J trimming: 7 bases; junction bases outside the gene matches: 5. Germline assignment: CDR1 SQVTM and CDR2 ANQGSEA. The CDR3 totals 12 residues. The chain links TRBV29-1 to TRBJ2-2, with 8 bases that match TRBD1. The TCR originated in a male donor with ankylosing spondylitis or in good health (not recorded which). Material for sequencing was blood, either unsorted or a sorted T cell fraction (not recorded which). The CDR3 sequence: CSADRANGELFF. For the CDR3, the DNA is TGCAGCGCGGACAGGGCGAACGGGGAGCTGTTTTTT.